This is a list of T cell receptor beta chains from one sample in a study of sequential checkpoint blockade in melanoma. The protocol was immunoSEQ multiplex PCR, while the TCRdb copy is restricted to in-frame clones and leaves out a portion. The sample includes tens of thousands of clones, 75% to 85% of them seen just once. The specimen comprised CD8+ T cells sorted from blood (inferred from file names), sampled from a patient given nivolumab and ipilimumab in sequence. Every receptor here comes from a human donor with melanoma. CDR3s include the opening cysteine and the closing phenylalanine or tryptophan. The D gene is left open where the match is weak. The size of a clone is reported for some rows only, either as once, few or many, or as a class for expanded clones.

CDR3aa,CDR3nt,d_gene,v_gene,j_gene,abundance
CAISESSRSGRTLAGELFF,TGTGCCATCAGTGAGTCGAGCCGTAGCGGGAGGACTTTGGCCGGGGAGCTGTTTTTT,TRBD2,TRBV10-3,TRBJ2-2,-
CSVEDWTTNYGYTF,TGCAGCGTTGAAGACTGGACAACGAACTATGGCTACACCTTC,-,TRBV29-1,TRBJ1-2,-
CASSQDLRGGYTF,TGTGCCAGCAGCCAAGATCTCAGGGGTGGCTACACCTTC,-,TRBV14,TRBJ1-2,few
CASSPDSYGELFF,TGCGCCAGCAGCCCCGACTCGTATGGGGAGCTGTTTTTT,-,TRBV4-3,TRBJ2-2,-
CASSTGSSGNTIYF,TGTGCCAGCAGTACAGGCTCCTCTGGAAACACCATATATTTT,-,TRBV6-6,TRBJ1-3,once
CASSLGSPRDRGWEQYF,TGTGCCAGCAGCTTAGGCTCCCCCCGGGACAGGGGTTGGGAGCAGTACTTC,TRBD1,TRBV7-6,TRBJ2-7,-
CASSVGTGYEAFF,TGTGCCAGCAGCGTAGGTACAGGGTATGAAGCTTTCTTT,-,TRBV9,TRBJ1-1,medium-sized
CASSLSRGPYEQYF,TGTGCCAGCAGTTTAAGCAGGGGACCCTACGAGCAGTACTTC,-,TRBV27,TRBJ2-7,-
CTSSHGCGISTDTQYF,TGCACCAGCAGCCATGGTTGCGGGATTAGCACAGATACGCAGTATTTT,-,TRBV1,TRBJ2-3,-
CASSARTSGVTDTQYF,TGTGCCAGCAGCGCAAGGACTAGCGGGGTAACAGATACGCAGTATTTT,TRBD2,TRBV9,TRBJ2-3,-
CASSQEPTGGSYEQYF,TGCGCCAGCAGCCAAGAGCCGACAGGGGGCTCCTACGAGCAGTACTTC,TRBD1,TRBV4-1,TRBJ2-7,-
CASSAGTSGANVLTF,TGTGCCAGCAGCGCGGGAACCTCTGGGGCCAACGTCCTGACTTTC,-,TRBV13,TRBJ2-6,-
CASSSDWTGNYGYTF,TGTGCCAGCAGTTCAGACTGGACAGGGAACTATGGCTACACCTTC,TRBD1,TRBV28,TRBJ1-2,few
CASRQGSYTSYEQYF,TGCGCCAGCCGACAGGGGTCTTATACCTCCTACGAGCAGTACTTC,TRBD1,TRBV5-1,TRBJ2-7,medium-sized
CASSIAGVEKLFF,TGTGCCAGTAGTATCGCAGGTGTTGAAAAACTGTTTTTT,-,TRBV19,TRBJ1-4,-
CASSPLDTQGTEAFF,TGTGCTAGCAGCCCACTGGACACTCAGGGGACTGAAGCTTTCTTT,-,TRBV7-7,TRBJ1-1,-
CASSSGGGYEQYF,TGTGCCAGCAGTTCGGGGGGTGGCTACGAGCAGTACTTC,TRBD2,TRBV27,TRBJ2-7,-
CASSKGQGGEKLFF,TGTGCCAGCAGCAAAGGGCAGGGGGGAGAAAAACTGTTTTTT,-,TRBV21-1,TRBJ1-4,few
CASSPQGGNTEAFF,TGTGCCAGCAGCCCGCAGGGCGGGAACACTGAAGCTTTCTTT,-,TRBV7-3,TRBJ1-1,-
CASSPGQGWADTQYF,TGTGCCAGCAGCCCCGGACAGGGGTGGGCAGATACGCAGTATTTT,TRBD1,TRBV28,TRBJ2-3,-
CASSFQGDEKLFF,TGTGCCAGCAGTTTTCAAGGAGATGAAAAACTGTTTTTT,-,TRBV27,TRBJ1-4,-
CASSISEGLETQYF,TGTGCCAGTAGTATAAGCGAGGGTTTGGAGACCCAGTACTTC,-,TRBV19,TRBJ2-5,-
CASSFSGLSYEQYF,TGTGCCAGTAGTTTTAGCGGGCTCTCCTACGAGCAGTACTTC,TRBD2,TRBV19,TRBJ2-7,few
CASKKQGATEAFF,TGTGCCAGTAAAAAACAGGGGGCTACTGAAGCTTTCTTT,TRBD1,TRBV19,TRBJ1-1,-
CATSPTRTGGVDGYTF,TGTGCCACCAGCCCTACTAGGACAGGGGGCGTTGATGGCTACACCTTC,TRBD1,TRBV15,TRBJ1-2,-
CASSLGAVAEAFF,TGTGCCAGCAGCTTGGGGGCTGTGGCTGAAGCTTTCTTT,-,TRBV7-9,TRBJ1-1,-
CASSAHPGLAGEAGELFF,TGTGCCAGCAGCGCCCACCCCGGACTAGCGGGAGAAGCCGGGGAGCTGTTTTTT,TRBD2,TRBV9,TRBJ2-2,-
CASSGETGGSTDTQYF,TGTGCCAGCAGCGGCGAGACAGGGGGATCGACAGATACGCAGTATTTT,TRBD1,TRBV5-5,TRBJ2-3,medium-sized
CASSPSRGMNTEAFF,TGTGCCAGCAGTCCTTCGAGAGGCATGAACACTGAAGCTTTCTTT,-,TRBV9,TRBJ1-1,few